This is a list of T cell receptor beta chains from one sample in a study of T cells in Graves' hyperthyroidism and ophthalmopathy. TCRdb reanalysed the multiplex PCR reads using MiXCR and keeps one entry per CDR3 protein. The table has approximately 380,000 distinct CDR3 sequences, about 18% seen once. The sample comprised blood. The receptor source for this set is a man in his late teens or twenties with Graves' ophthalmopathy. The CDR3 runs from the conserved cysteine through the conserved F or W. The D gene is left open where the match is weak.

d_call,j_call,v_call,cdr3_aa
-,TRBJ1-2,TRBV6-2/TRBV6-3,CASSYAGLDGYTF
-,TRBJ1-5,TRBV6-1,CASGGIPNSDQPQHF
TRBD2,TRBJ2-5,TRBV10-3,CAISDGGGGRETQYF
-,TRBJ2-5,TRBV24-1,CATSGAGETQYF
-,TRBJ2-7,TRBV7-8,CASSLNAVSGSYEQYF
TRBD1,TRBJ2-7,TRBV2,CASSYRDSSYEQYF
-,TRBJ2-5,TRBV6-1,CASSYLRASPKTQYF
-,TRBJ2-5,TRBV2,CASSLTDPLETQYF
-,TRBJ2-7,TRBV4-1,CASSHGQTYEQYF
TRBD1,TRBJ2-7,TRBV10-2,CASRTGYEQYF
-,TRBJ2-7,TRBV12-3/TRBV12-4,CASSADGSYEQYF
-,TRBJ1-2,TRBV6-5,CASSYPLTVWPRINYGYTF
-,TRBJ1-2,TRBV12-3/TRBV12-4,CASLTVYGYTF
-,TRBJ1-1,TRBV6-1,CASSIDSQGTEAFF
TRBD1,TRBJ2-7,TRBV29-1,CSVAGQGFEQYF
-,TRBJ2-7,TRBV29-1,CSVRFMAGYEQYF
TRBD1,TRBJ2-7,TRBV9,CASSEGQGMNEQYF
-,TRBJ1-1,TRBV11-2,CASSSLTGNTEAFF
-,TRBJ2-2,TRBV7-2,CASSLGWRGNTGELFF
TRBD2,TRBJ2-1,TRBV18,CASSHTSGPYSYNEQFF
-,TRBJ1-1,TRBV20-1,CSARDVTWAGDTEAFF
-,TRBJ2-7,TRBV4-1,CASSQDAQGYEQYF
-,TRBJ1-1,TRBV3-1,CASSQVGGVAEAFF
TRBD1,TRBJ2-7,TRBV5-8,CASSSGQAYSYEQYF
-,TRBJ1-2,TRBV7-9,CASSPSPTGNDYTF
-,TRBJ2-7,TRBV27,CASSLIGIAYEQYF
TRBD1,TRBJ1-6,TRBV2,CASSGGGDRPHF
-,TRBJ1-5,TRBV19,CASSIVSQPQHF
-,TRBJ1-2,TRBV6-1,CASSPPIGGPVNYGYTF
TRBD1,TRBJ1-4,TRBV5-1,CASSLGGQDNEKLFF
TRBD2,TRBJ2-1,TRBV18,CASSLLAGVPNNEQFF
-,TRBJ1-2,TRBV7-9,CASSTPQGEGGYTF
TRBD1,TRBJ2-7,TRBV11-3,CASSLEGDRGSEQYF
-,TRBJ2-2,TRBV12-3/TRBV12-4,CASSYNTGELFF
-,TRBJ1-1,TRBV7-2,CASSKQPGANTEAFF
-,TRBJ2-1,TRBV3-1,CASSQDSGQHNEQFF
-,TRBJ2-4,TRBV5-1,CASSLGAGAKNIQYF
TRBD1,TRBJ1-1,TRBV28,CASGTAEWSTEAFF
TRBD1,TRBJ2-6,TRBV5-1,CASSSGTGAGANVLTF
TRBD1,TRBJ1-6,TRBV2,CASSEEEVGTGRNSPLHF
-,TRBJ2-2,TRBV7-9,CASDLASRGDTGELFF
-,TRBJ2-7,TRBV5-6,CASSLRTGRGEQYF
TRBD2,TRBJ2-7,TRBV3-1,CASSQEYGGAGEQYF
-,TRBJ2-3,TRBV19,CASSISGYDTDTQYF
-,TRBJ1-5,TRBV5-5,CASSLVARPPNQPQHF
TRBD1,TRBJ2-2,TRBV4-1,CASSQYQRQGHTGELFF
-,TRBJ2-7,TRBV7-8,CASSLRSPVSGPHEQYF
-,TRBJ2-7,TRBV29-1,CSALGPYEQYF
-,TRBJ2-7,TRBV20-1,CSASLVDRNYEQYF
-,TRBJ2-5,TRBV4-1,CASSQDGLIAGETQYF
-,TRBJ1-5,TRBV20-1,CSALSGGNANQPQHF
-,TRBJ2-6,TRBV27,CASSLSGSPAVLTF
-,TRBJ1-2,TRBV10-3,CAISENGYTF
TRBD1,TRBJ2-3,TRBV5-6,CASSLYRDRGDTQYF
TRBD2,TRBJ2-3,TRBV7-9,CASSLTSGGDTQYF
-,TRBJ1-1,TRBV7-6,CASSQMPQGNTEAFF
-,TRBJ2-3,TRBV24-1,CATSDFGTPLGRGPTDTQYF
-,TRBJ1-1,TRBV12-3/TRBV12-4,CASSLRGVWVPEAFF
-,TRBJ1-5,TRBV9,CASSVGINQPQHF
-,TRBJ1-1,TRBV19,CASNHKGGNTEAFF